This T cell receptor (beta chain) was captured by sequencing in a study of blood T cell repertoires in COVID-19 (dated by TCRdb to the early 2020s). As for the study more broadly: Samples from collaborators originated in the United States, Italy and Spain and spanned both the acute and convalescent phases of COVID-19. The material from the prospective study consisted of cDNA or gDNA derived from T cells, B-cell-depleted T cells, or PBMCs. The dataset comprised deeply sampled blood TCRbeta repertoires from subjects exposed to, actively infected with, or recovered from COVID-19. The repertoires were made available in a free public database intended to serve as a resource for research on the immune response to SARS-CoV-2. The samples were drawn from two sources: the first 160 participants of the ongoing ImmuneRACE study, and about 1,300 subjects contributed by 6 global collaborators. The sample metadata nearly always contained a de-identified subject ID, COVID-19 status, age in years and sex. HLA class I and class II types, where available, came from metadata supplied by the sample provider rather than from assay-based typing.

V is shortened by 1 base, J by 3 bases, and the region joining them spans 13 bases. The germline V gene supplies CDR1 MGHRA and CDR2 YSYEKL. From the cysteine through the phenylalanine, the CDR3 covers 15 amino acids. The DNA shown is the 45-base CDR3, in frame from base 1. Points the paper makes about the study in general: How much clinical and demographic metadata was included differed by source and by participant, and the metadata was provided uncurated.

At one collaborating source in Seattle, patients were enrolled during active infection and were followed longitudinally through the course of disease. Whole blood was collected in K2EDTA tubes by collaborating institutions according to the institutions' own protocols. For TCRbeta analysis, collaborators shipped samples in one of three forms: frozen whole blood, isolated PBMCs, or DNA extracted from either of those sample types. This clone was counted a single time. What antigen it recognizes has not been identified. Within one base of it there is no much larger clone, and no base qualities were kept. TCRbeta CDR3 regions were amplified from genomic DNA by means of the immunoSEQ Assay, a bias-controlled multiplex PCR. The published analysis was carried out like this. Nucleated cell counts per sample were estimated from amplification of reference gene primers within the assay. Sequence reads were collapsed and filtered to measure the absolute abundance of every unique TCRbeta CDR3 rearrangement. For each sample, productive Simpson clonality was calculated as the square root of Simpson's diversity index across productive rearrangements. TCRdb holds this immuneACCESS table with in-frame rearrangements only. Some clones are missing; in checked studies, unresolved V genes explain under half, and the rest has no known cause. V, J and clone size were drawn from that table, and D and trimming were deduced from the DNA. The sample includes more than 200,000 clones, with around 84% observed a single time. The ten largest clones add up to over 5% of the sample.

This receptor chain uses TRBV4-1 and TRBJ2-7; matching of 6 bases hints at TRBD2 as the D gene. Sequencing input: peripheral blood. The receptor's source is an older woman with COVID-19, enrolled during active disease. The CDR3 sequence is CASSQGLWGVYEQYF. In nucleotide form, the sequence is TGCGCCAGCAGCCAAGGATTATGGGGGGTCTACGAGCAGTACTTC.